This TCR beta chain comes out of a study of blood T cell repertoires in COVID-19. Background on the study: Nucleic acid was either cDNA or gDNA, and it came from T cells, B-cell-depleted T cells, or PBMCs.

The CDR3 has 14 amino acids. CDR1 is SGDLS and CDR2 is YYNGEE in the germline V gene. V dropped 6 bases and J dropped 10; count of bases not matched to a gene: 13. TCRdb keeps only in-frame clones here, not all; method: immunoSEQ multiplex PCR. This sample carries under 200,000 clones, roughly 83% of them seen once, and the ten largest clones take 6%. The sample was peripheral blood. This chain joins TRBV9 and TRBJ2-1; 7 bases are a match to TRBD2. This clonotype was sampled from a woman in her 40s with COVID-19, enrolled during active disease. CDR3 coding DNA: TGTGCCAGCACGAGGGAGGGGATGAGTACGGAGCAGTTCTTC. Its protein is CASTREGMSTEQFF.